Given below is one T cell receptor (beta chain) in context. The target antigen is unknown. The assay was immunoSEQ multiplex PCR, and TCRdb's table has in-frame clones only and misses some. The data hold over 2 million clones, with just under 95% observed a single time. V lost 4 bases to trimming and J lost 5 bases; unmatched junction nucleotides: 11. Germline assignment: CDR1 MNHEY and CDR2 SMNVEV (reference sequence). The CDR3 is made up of 17 amino acids. It was CD45RO-negative cells, positively selected for CCR7, that made up naive CD8 cells, with terminally differentiated effector memory CD45RA+ cells excluded. The data originate from a study of shared clonotypes between healthy human individuals. Study-level results: Rarefaction showed sorted-subset sequencing was incomplete despite large depth.

The chain joins TRBV27 to TRBJ2-5, with 12 bases fitting TRBD2. Sequencing input: naive CD8+ T cells sorted from blood. This TCR was sampled from a man aged 18 to 30 in good health. CDR3 protein: CASSSRTSGTLRETQYF. CDR3 coding DNA: TGTGCCAGCAGTTCGCGGACTAGCGGGACGTTAAGGGAGACCCAGTACTTC.